This T cell receptor beta chain derives from a study of blood T cell repertoires in COVID-19. Clones were sequenced by immunoSEQ multiplex PCR, and TCRdb holds only the in-frame ones, with some missing. The sample lists under 300,000 clones; roughly 87% were seen once. V lost 6 bases and J lost 5, with 13 bases in between. The CDR3 extends over 13 amino acids. Germline V gene sequence: CDR1 MNHEY, CDR2 SVGAGI. V and J are TRBV6-5 and TRBJ2-5; D is perhaps TRBD1 (5 bases). The sequenced sample consisted of PBMCs or T cells enriched from blood (not recorded which). The receptor comes from a woman under 40 with acute COVID-19. The CDR3 spells CASRARGPETQYF. The CDR3 DNA reads as TGTGCCAGCAGAGCTAGGGGCCCGGAGACCCAGTACTTC.